This T cell receptor beta chain stems from a study of cytomegalovirus exposure and HLA in healthy donors. Background on the study: An early release of data contained about 85 million unique TCRs, which came from HLA-typed donors. Study-wide results and limits: Later on, an analysis tied some 17,000 TCR beta sequences to HLA alleles at 0.05 false discovery rate. Per a prior analysis, the majority of TCR beta V segments were productive roughly 90% or roughly 30% of the time.

Germline V lookup: CDR1 SNHLY, CDR2 FYNNEI. This CDR3 comprises 17 residues. It was with 60 Vbeta and 13 Jbeta primers that the PCR ran. The assay was immunoSEQ multiplex PCR, and TCRdb's table has in-frame clones only and misses some. The data hold approximately 190,000 clones, with roughly 80% observed a single time. Notes on this clone: Its antigen is undetermined.

The receptor's source is a man aged 40-50 years in good health and CMV-seropositive. The specimen was PBMCs. The chain combines TRBV2 with TRBJ2-5, with 11 nucleotides matching TRBD1. The J call may be incorrect, as the DNA end agrees better with TRBJ2-7. CDR3 nucleotides: TGTGCCAGCAGGGAACTATCCGGGACAGGGGGTCTATACGAGCAGTACTTC. It specifies CASRELSGTGGLYEQYF.